The rows below give T cell receptor beta chains drawn from one sample of a study of response to subunit inactivated influenza vaccine. TCRdb re-analysed the RT-PCR reads in MiXCR, keeping a single row per CDR3 protein. The sample lists about 610,000 distinct CDR3 sequences, 13% to 15% occurring once. Sequencing was performed on PBMCs from blood, taken 11 to 12 days after vaccination. These receptors were obtained from a man aged 50 to 59 who received an inactivated influenza vaccine. Both conserved end residues are part of each CDR3. The order of the fields is J gene, clone size, V gene, D gene, CDR3 protein, CDR3 DNA. The D gene is left open where the match is weak. Clone size is given for some rows only: seen once, a few or many times, or a class if the clone is expanded.

>TRBJ2-3|many|TRBV7-7|NA
CASSLGPGADTQYF
TGTGCTAGCAGCTTAGGTCCGGGAGCAGATACGCAGTATTTT
>TRBJ2-5|many|TRBV29-1|NA
CSVVVETQYF
TGCAGCGTTGTCGTGGAGACCCAGTACTTC
>TRBJ1-2|few|TRBV2|TRBD1
CASSEGSGTGRSYGYTF
TGTGCCAGCAGTGAAGGATCCGGGACAGGGAGAAGCTATGGCTACACCTTC
>TRBJ2-7|NA|TRBV12-3/TRBV12-4|TRBD1
CASSLGPGQSYEQYF
TGTGCCAGCAGTTTAGGTCCGGGACAGAGCTACGAGCAGTACTTC
>TRBJ2-2|few|TRBV7-8|NA
CASSFMGTANTGELFF
TGTGCCAGCAGCTTCATGGGCACCGCGAACACCGGGGAGCTGTTTTTT
>TRBJ2-2|few|TRBV20-1|NA
CSANDWNTGELFF
TGCAGTGCTAACGACTGGAACACCGGGGAGCTGTTTTTT
>TRBJ1-1|few|TRBV6-5|NA
CASSYLPGSTEAFF
TGTGCCAGCAGTTATCTTCCAGGATCCACTGAAGCTTTCTTT
>TRBJ2-7|NA|TRBV6-2/TRBV6-3|TRBD2
CASSYSRRLAVDYEQYF
TGTGCCAGCAGTTACTCGAGACGTCTAGCGGTAGACTACGAGCAGTACTTC
>TRBJ2-3|NA|TRBV7-2|TRBD2
CAGSTGLATDTQYF
TGTGCCGGCAGCACGGGACTAGCCACAGATACGCAGTATTTT
>TRBJ2-1|NA|TRBV11-2|NA
CASSYVWGSDNEQFF
TGTGCCAGCAGCTACGTTTGGGGTTCGGACAATGAGCAGTTCTTC
>TRBJ1-3|NA|TRBV11-2|NA
CASSLVGVQGNSGNTIYF
TGTGCCAGCAGCTTAGTAGGCGTACAGGGAAACTCTGGAAACACCATATATTTT
>TRBJ2-1|many|TRBV7-2|NA
CASSPGSYNEQFF
TGTGCCAGCAGCCCGGGCTCCTACAATGAGCAGTTCTTC
>TRBJ1-4|NA|TRBV11-2|NA
CASSLTTTNEKLFF
TGTGCCAGCAGCCTTACAACAACTAATGAAAAACTGTTTTTT
>TRBJ1-5|NA|TRBV7-2|NA
CASSLLNDQPQHF
TGTGCCAGCAGCTTATTGAATGATCAGCCCCAGCATTTT
>TRBJ2-7|NA|TRBV7-9|TRBD1
CASSLARTGGYEQYF
TGTGCCAGCAGCTTAGCGCGGACAGGGGGTTACGAGCAGTACTTC
>TRBJ1-5|NA|TRBV20-1|NA
CSARDRKGPRQPQHF
TGCAGTGCTAGAGATAGGAAGGGACCAAGGCAGCCCCAGCATTTT
>TRBJ2-1|NA|TRBV11-2|TRBD1
CASKGQVNYNEQFF
TGTGCCAGTAAGGGACAGGTGAACTACAATGAGCAGTTCTTC
>TRBJ2-3|many|TRBV7-2|NA
CASSLQVTDTQYF
TGTGCCAGCAGCTTACAGGTCACAGATACGCAGTATTTT
>TRBJ2-7|NA|TRBV19|NA
CASSSTALTYEQYF
TGTGCCAGTAGTTCGACAGCCTTGACCTACGAGCAGTACTTC
>TRBJ2-7|NA|TRBV5-5|TRBD2
CASSFTPSGGLYEQYF
TGTGCCAGCAGCTTCACACCTAGCGGGGGCCTTTACGAGCAGTACTTC
>TRBJ1-1|few|TRBV6-1|NA
CASSEARGRRMNTEAFF
TGTGCCAGCAGTGAAGCTAGAGGCCGCCGCATGAACACTGAAGCTTTCTTT
>TRBJ1-6|NA|TRBV11-1|NA
CASSPPGMSSPLHF
TGTGCCAGCAGCCCCCCCGGCATGAGTTCACCCCTCCACTTT
>TRBJ2-1|NA|TRBV7-3|TRBD2
CASSLFLLAGVNEQFF
TGTGCCAGCAGCTTATTCCTCTTAGCGGGAGTTAATGAGCAGTTCTTC
>TRBJ2-1|few|TRBV24-1|TRBD2
CATSDPPGLAGGPAYNEQFF
TGTGCCACCAGTGATCCCCCGGGACTAGCGGGAGGGCCGGCTTACAATGAGCAGTTCTTC
>TRBJ2-3|few|TRBV5-4|NA
CASSSSLTDAQYF
TGTGCCAGCAGCTCCTCCCTGACGGATGCGCAGTATTTT
>TRBJ1-5|NA|TRBV20-1|NA
CSSGLAAGSNQPQHF
TGCAGTTCCGGTTTGGCAGCCGGTAGCAATCAGCCCCAGCATTTT
>TRBJ2-3|few|TRBV9|NA
CASSEQPSTDTQYF
TGTGCCAGCAGCGAGCAGCCTAGCACAGATACGCAGTATTTT
>TRBJ2-1|NA|TRBV9|NA
CASSGPRYEQFF
TGTGCCAGCAGCGGACCCCGCTATGAGCAGTTCTTC
>TRBJ2-7|few|TRBV5-1|NA
CASSFQEGRLEQYF
TGCGCCAGCAGCTTTCAGGAGGGTCGACTCGAGCAGTACTTC
>TRBJ2-7|NA|TRBV6-2/TRBV6-3|TRBD2
CASSPSGGLADHRRSYEQYF
TGTGCCAGCAGCCCTTCTGGGGGACTAGCGGACCACCGCCGTTCCTACGAGCAGTACTTC
>TRBJ1-5|few|TRBV29-1|NA
CSVAGTSNQPQHF
TGCAGCGTGGCCGGGACGAGCAATCAGCCCCAGCATTTT
>TRBJ1-1|many|TRBV20-1|NA
CSATTFGAEAFF
TGCAGTGCTACCACTTTTGGCGCTGAAGCTTTCTTT
>TRBJ2-7|NA|TRBV5-1|TRBD1
CASSLGTGPRIYEQYF
TGCGCCAGCAGCTTGGGGACAGGGCCGAGGATATACGAGCAGTACTTC
>TRBJ2-7|NA|TRBV2|NA
CASSITEQYF
TGTGCCAGCAGCATCACAGAGCAGTACTTC
>TRBJ2-7|NA|TRBV7-6|TRBD2
CASSYLLAGGTYEQYF
TGTGCCAGCAGCTACCTCCTAGCGGGGGGCACCTACGAGCAGTACTTC
>TRBJ2-2|NA|TRBV6-1|NA
CASRQIPERGGELFF
TGTGCCAGCAGACAGATTCCCGAAAGGGGCGGGGAGCTGTTTTTT
>TRBJ2-3|few|TRBV5-1|NA
CASSSLGGLSTDTQYF
TGCGCCAGCAGCTCCCTGGGGGGGCTTAGCACAGATACGCAGTATTTT
>TRBJ1-5|few|TRBV12-3/TRBV12-4|NA
CASSLAPRRTDNNQPQHF
TGTGCCAGCAGTTTAGCGCCAAGAAGGACAGATAACAATCAGCCCCAGCATTTT
>TRBJ1-1|few|TRBV30|NA
CAWSVSTEAFF
TGTGCCTGGAGTGTTTCCACTGAAGCTTTCTTT
>TRBJ2-3|few|TRBV6-5|NA
CASKFGRNTDTQYF
TGTGCCAGCAAGTTCGGCAGAAACACAGATACGCAGTATTTT
>TRBJ2-7|few|TRBV6-5|TRBD1
CASSYLQGSGEQYF
TGTGCCAGCAGTTACCTACAGGGGTCCGGCGAGCAGTACTTC
>TRBJ1-1|few|TRBV12-5|NA
CASGSPRDGEAFF
TGTGCTAGTGGTTCTCCCCGGGACGGTGAAGCTTTCTTT
>TRBJ2-7|many|TRBV5-1|NA
CASSLWQGGPYEQYF
TGCGCCAGCAGCTTGTGGCAGGGGGGACCCTACGAGCAGTACTTC
>TRBJ2-6|few|TRBV7-3|NA
CASSLNRPGLTGANVLTF
TGTGCCAGCAGCTTAAATCGTCCAGGGCTAACTGGGGCCAACGTCCTGACTTTC
>TRBJ1-4|few|TRBV14|NA
CASSQQRGTNEKLFF
TGTGCCAGCAGCCAACAAAGGGGAACTAATGAAAAACTGTTTTTT
>TRBJ2-2|NA|TRBV2|NA
CASSALSSMDTGELFF
TGTGCCAGCAGTGCGTTAAGTTCCATGGACACCGGGGAGCTGTTTTTT
>TRBJ2-2|NA|TRBV7-8|TRBD1
CASSSQGAHTGELFF
TGTGCCAGCAGCTCTCAGGGGGCGCACACCGGGGAGCTGTTTTTT
>TRBJ2-1|NA|TRBV20-1|NA
CSATLRGIVYNEQFF
TGCAGTGCTACACTTCGCGGGATAGTTTACAATGAGCAGTTCTTC
>TRBJ2-3|few|TRBV28|TRBD2
CASSPGTSGISTDTQYF
TGTGCCAGCAGTCCTGGGACTAGCGGGATTAGCACAGATACGCAGTATTTT
>TRBJ2-7|NA|TRBV29-1|TRBD1
CSVGDSYEQYF
TGCAGCGTTGGGGACAGCTACGAGCAGTACTTC
>TRBJ2-1|many|TRBV29-1|TRBD1
CSAGAGTGRNEQFF
TGCAGCGCCGGGGCCGGGACAGGACGAAATGAGCAGTTCTTC
>TRBJ2-3|many|TRBV10-3|NA
CAISGLEQGGYTQYF
TGTGCCATCAGTGGACTAGAGCAAGGCGGGTATACGCAGTATTTT
>TRBJ1-1|NA|TRBV7-9|NA
CASSFIMDTEAFF
TGTGCCAGCAGCTTTATCATGGACACTGAAGCTTTCTTT
>TRBJ2-7|few|TRBV20-1|TRBD2
CSAVAGGLSYEQYF
TGCAGTGCCGTAGCGGGAGGTCTCTCCTACGAGCAGTACTTC
>TRBJ2-5|NA|TRBV20-1|TRBD2
CSARVAGLKETQYF
TGCAGTGCTAGAGTGGCGGGACTAAAAGAGACCCAGTACTTC
>TRBJ2-6|few|TRBV4-2|NA
CASSQGRGLHSGANVLTF
TGTGCCAGCAGCCAAGGCAGGGGCCTCCACTCTGGGGCCAACGTCCTGACTTTC
>TRBJ1-4|few|TRBV14|NA
CASSQNYGEKLFF
TGTGCCAGCAGCCAAAACTACGGCGAAAAACTGTTTTTT
>TRBJ1-2|NA|TRBV11-2|NA
CASSLEFLGSSGYTF
TGTGCCAGCAGCTTAGAGTTTCTAGGGTCCTCTGGCTACACCTTC